This T cell receptor (beta chain) was documented in a study of immune evolution from preneoplasia to lung adenocarcinoma. The table came from immunoSEQ multiplex PCR; TCRdb's copy has only in-frame clones and leaves some out. Of about 1,800 clones in the sample, approximately 78% were seen once. This clone was counted a single time. Trimming removed 1 base at V and 1 base at J, with 11 bases between. CDR1 is SGHDT and CDR2 is YYEEEE in the germline V gene. The CDR3 runs 15 residues. Input material: FFPE atypical adenomatous hyperplasia tissue from the lung. Indicated subset: atypical adenomatous hyperplasia (AAH), lung preneoplasia. This receptor was obtained from a person aged 65-85 years with lung adenocarcinoma. V is TRBV5-6 and J is TRBJ1-1; D is ambiguous. In DNA form, the CDR3 reads TGTGCCAGCAGCTTGTACGAGGGCGCGAACACTGAAGCTTTCTTT. It encodes CASSLYEGANTEAFF.